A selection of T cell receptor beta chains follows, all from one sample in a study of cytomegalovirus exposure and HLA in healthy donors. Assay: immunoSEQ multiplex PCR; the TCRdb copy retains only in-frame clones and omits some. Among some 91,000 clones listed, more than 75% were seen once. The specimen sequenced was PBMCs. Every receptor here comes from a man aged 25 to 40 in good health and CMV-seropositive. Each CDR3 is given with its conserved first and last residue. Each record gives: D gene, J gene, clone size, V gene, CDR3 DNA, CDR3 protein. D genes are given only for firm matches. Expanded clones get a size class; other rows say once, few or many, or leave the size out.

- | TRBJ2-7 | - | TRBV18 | TGTGCCAGCTCACCGGCCCCCCCTCCCTACGAGCAGTACTTC | CASSPAPPPYEQYF
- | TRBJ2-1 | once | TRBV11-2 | TGTGCCAGCAGCTTAGATTTAGCGAATGAGCAGTTCTTC | CASSLDLANEQFF
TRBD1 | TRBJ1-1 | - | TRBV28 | TGTGCCAGCAGAAAGGGACAGTACACTGAAGCTTTCTTT | CASRKGQYTEAFF
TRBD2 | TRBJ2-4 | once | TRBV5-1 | TGCGCCAGCAGCCGCAAACGGACTAGCGGGAGTGTGTGGGGAAACATTCAGTACTTC | CASSRKRTSGSVWGNIQYF
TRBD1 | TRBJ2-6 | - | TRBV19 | TGTGCCAGTAGTAATACAGGGGGCGCAGCTGGGGCCAACGTCCTGACTTTC | CASSNTGGAAGANVLTF
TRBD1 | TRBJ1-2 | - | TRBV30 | TGTGCCCGGATCAAGACAGGGCTGATGGGTGGCTACACCTTC | CARIKTGLMGGYTF
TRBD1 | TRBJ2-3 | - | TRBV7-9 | TGTGCCAGCAGCCCTAGACTCCGACAGGGTCATACGCAGTATTTT | CASSPRLRQGHTQYF
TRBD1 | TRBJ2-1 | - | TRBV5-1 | TGCGCCAGCAGCTCCCCTTGGGACAGGGGGCTTGGGGACAATGAGCAGTTCTTC | CASSSPWDRGLGDNEQFF
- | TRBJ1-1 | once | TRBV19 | TGTGCCAGTAGTCCGGGGAACACTGAAGCTTTCTTT | CASSPGNTEAFF
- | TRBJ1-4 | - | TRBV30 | TGTGCCTGGAGGGGTGGGCGATATGATGAAAAACTGTTTTTT | CAWRGGRYDEKLFF
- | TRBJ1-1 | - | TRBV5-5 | TGTGCCAGCAGCTTGGGGGCGCGGGTAACCATGAACACTGAAGCTTTCTTT | CASSLGARVTMNTEAFF
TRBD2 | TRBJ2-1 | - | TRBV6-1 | TGTGCCAGCAGTGTGGCTCTAGCGGGGGACAATGAGCAGTTCTTC | CASSVALAGDNEQFF
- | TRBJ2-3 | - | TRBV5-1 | TGCGCCAGCAGCTTGTTTTCAGGGGCGTCCCCCTACACAGATACGCAGTATTTT | CASSLFSGASPYTDTQYF
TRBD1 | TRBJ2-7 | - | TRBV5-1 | TGCGCCAGCAGCTTCGGACAGGGCTCCGAGCAGTACTTC | CASSFGQGSEQYF
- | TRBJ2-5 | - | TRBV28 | TGTGCCAGCAGTTCCGCCGGGTTTGGACGGGGTAACTCCCAAGAGACCCAGTACTTC | CASSSAGFGRGNSQETQYF
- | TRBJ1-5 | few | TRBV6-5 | TGTGCCAGCAGCCGCGGGTTAAAGAATCAGCCCCAGCATTTT | CASSRGLKNQPQHF
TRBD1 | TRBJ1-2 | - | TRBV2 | TGTGCCAGCAGTGGTGTACAGGGGGCGAGCTACGGCTACACCTTC | CASSGVQGASYGYTF
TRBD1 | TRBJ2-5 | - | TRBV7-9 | TGTGCCAGCAGCTCGAACAGGGGACCCCAAGAGACCCAGTACTTC | CASSSNRGPQETQYF
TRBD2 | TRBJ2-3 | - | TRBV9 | TGTGCCAGCAGCGTTAGCGGGAAACAAGATACGCAGTATTTT | CASSVSGKQDTQYF
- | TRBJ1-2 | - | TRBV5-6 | TGTGCCAGCAGCTTGGAAGGAGACGTACACTATGGCTACACCTTC | CASSLEGDVHYGYTF
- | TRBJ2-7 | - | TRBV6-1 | TGTGCCAGCAGTGGGGCACTGGAGGGCCCCTACGAGCAGTACTTC | CASSGALEGPYEQYF
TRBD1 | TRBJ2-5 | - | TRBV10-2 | TGCGCCAGCAGTGATATCGACAGGGTGCTTGAGACCCAGTACTTC | CASSDIDRVLETQYF
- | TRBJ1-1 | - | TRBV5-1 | TGCGCCAGCAGCCGGGTGTCAAGCATGAACACTGAAGCTTTCTTT | CASSRVSSMNTEAFF
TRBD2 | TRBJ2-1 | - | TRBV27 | TGTGCCAGCAGTTCACGACTAGCGGGAGAGCAGTTCTTC | CASSSRLAGEQFF
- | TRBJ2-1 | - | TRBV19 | TGTGCCAGTAGTATAGACGAGGTAAATGAGCAGTTCTTC | CASSIDEVNEQFF
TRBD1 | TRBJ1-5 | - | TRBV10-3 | TGTGCCATCAGTGTGACAGGGGGCTTAGGCAATCAGCCCCAGCATTTT | CAISVTGGLGNQPQHF
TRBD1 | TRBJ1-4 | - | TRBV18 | TGTGCCAGCTCACCACGGACAGGGGGAGGTGAAAAACTGTTTTTT | CASSPRTGGGEKLFF
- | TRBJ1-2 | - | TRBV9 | TGTGCCAGCAGCGTAGATCTAACGGGGGGCGGCTACACCTTC | CASSVDLTGGGYTF
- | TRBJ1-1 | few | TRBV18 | TGTGCCAGCTCACCAATTCAGGGGAACACTGAAGCTTTCTTT | CASSPIQGNTEAFF
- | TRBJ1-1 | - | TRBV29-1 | TGCAGCGTTGAAGATCCAGGGGAGGGCACTGAAGCTTTCTTT | CSVEDPGEGTEAFF
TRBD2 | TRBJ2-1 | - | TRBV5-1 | TGCGCCAGCAGCTTAGCGGGAGTTAGCGATGAGCAGTTCTTC | CASSLAGVSDEQFF
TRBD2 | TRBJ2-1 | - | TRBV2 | TGTGCCAGCAGTGGGACTAGCGGGAGGGCCGGTTACAATGAGCAGTTCTTC | CASSGTSGRAGYNEQFF
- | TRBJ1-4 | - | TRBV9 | TGTGCCAGCAGCGAAGCGGGGGGAACTAATGAAAAACTGTTTTTT | CASSEAGGTNEKLFF
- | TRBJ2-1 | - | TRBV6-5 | TGTGCCAGCAGTCCCCTAGCAGGTTTCTACAATGAGCAGTTCTTC | CASSPLAGFYNEQFF
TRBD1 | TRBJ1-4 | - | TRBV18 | TGTGCCAGCTCACCGACAGGGATTTATACTAATGAAAAACTGTTTTTT | CASSPTGIYTNEKLFF
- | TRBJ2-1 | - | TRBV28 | TGTGCCAGCACCCCAGGGTCAGGGGTGGCCTACAATGAGCAGTTCTTC | CASTPGSGVAYNEQFF
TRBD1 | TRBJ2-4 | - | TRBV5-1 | TGCGCCAGCAGCGCGACGGGACAGGGAGGAAACATTCAGTACTTC | CASSATGQGGNIQYF
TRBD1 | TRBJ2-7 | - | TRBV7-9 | TGTGCCAGCAGCCCCCGGACAGGGCTCATCGAGCAGTACTTC | CASSPRTGLIEQYF
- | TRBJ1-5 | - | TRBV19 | TGTGCCAGTAGTTTCATAAACAGGGAGAGCAATCAGCCCCAGCATTTT | CASSFINRESNQPQHF
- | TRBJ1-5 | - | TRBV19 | TGTGCCAGTAGTAGAACAGGGATTGAGAGTCAGCCCCAGCATTTT | CASSRTGIESQPQHF
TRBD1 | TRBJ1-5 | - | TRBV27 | TGTGCCAGCAGCATGGACAGGGAGCATCAGCCCCAGCATTTT | CASSMDREHQPQHF
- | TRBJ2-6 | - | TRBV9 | TGTGCCAGCAGCGTAGGGGGGGAATCTGGGGCCAACGTCCTGACTTTC | CASSVGGESGANVLTF
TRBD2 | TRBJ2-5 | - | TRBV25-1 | TGTGCCAGCAGTGAATTGGTGGGGGGGGAGACCCAGTACTTC | CASSELVGGETQYF
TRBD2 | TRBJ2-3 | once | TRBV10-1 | TGCGCCAGCAGTCCCGGCTACTACAGTTCGACTAGCGGGAGAATCACAGATACGCAGTATTTT | CASSPGYYSSTSGRITDTQYF
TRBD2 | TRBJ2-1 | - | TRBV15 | TGTGCTTGTAGCGGGAGCGGCTACAATGAGCAGTTCTTC | CACSGSGYNEQFF
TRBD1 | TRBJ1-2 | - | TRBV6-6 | TGTGCCAGCAGTCGCCAGGGGGGCGGCTACACCTTC | CASSRQGGGYTF
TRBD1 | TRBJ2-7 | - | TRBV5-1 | TGCGCCAGCAGGGGGACAGGTGTGGACGAGCAGTACTTC | CASRGTGVDEQYF
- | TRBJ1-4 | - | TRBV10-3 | TGTGCCATCAGTGAAGGGAGTACTAATGAAAAACTGTTTTTT | CAISEGSTNEKLFF
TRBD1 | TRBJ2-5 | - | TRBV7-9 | TGTGCCAGCAGCTTATCGATAGGGGGCGGCGGAATCGGCCAAGAGACCCAGTACTTC | CASSLSIGGGGIGQETQYF
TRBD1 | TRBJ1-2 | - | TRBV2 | TGTGCCAGCAGACAAGACAGGGTGGTGGGCTACACCTTC | CASRQDRVVGYTF
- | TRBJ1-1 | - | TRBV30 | TGTGCCTGGAGGAAAACACAGAACACTGAAGCTTTCTTT | CAWRKTQNTEAFF
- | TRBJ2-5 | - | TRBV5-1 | TGCGGAACCAGCCCGGGATCCCAAGAGACCCAGTACTTC | CGTSPGSQETQYF
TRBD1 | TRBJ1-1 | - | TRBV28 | TGTGCCAGCAGTGCCCCCGGGACAGGGGGCACTGAAGCTTTCTTT | CASSAPGTGGTEAFF
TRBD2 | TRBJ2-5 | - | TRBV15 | TGTGCCACCAGCAGACGGACTAGCGGACAAGAGACCCAGTACTTC | CATSRRTSGQETQYF
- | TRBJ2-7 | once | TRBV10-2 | TGCGCCAGCACACCAGAGGTGAGCTCCTACGAGCAGTACTTC | CASTPEVSSYEQYF
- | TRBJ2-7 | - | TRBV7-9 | TGTCCCAGCAGCCTCCGGGGGGAGCAGTACTTC | CPSSLRGEQYF
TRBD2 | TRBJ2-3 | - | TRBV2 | TGTGCCAGCCTAGCCCTCTCGGGAGGGCCCGACACAGATACGCAGTATTTT | CASLALSGGPDTDTQYF